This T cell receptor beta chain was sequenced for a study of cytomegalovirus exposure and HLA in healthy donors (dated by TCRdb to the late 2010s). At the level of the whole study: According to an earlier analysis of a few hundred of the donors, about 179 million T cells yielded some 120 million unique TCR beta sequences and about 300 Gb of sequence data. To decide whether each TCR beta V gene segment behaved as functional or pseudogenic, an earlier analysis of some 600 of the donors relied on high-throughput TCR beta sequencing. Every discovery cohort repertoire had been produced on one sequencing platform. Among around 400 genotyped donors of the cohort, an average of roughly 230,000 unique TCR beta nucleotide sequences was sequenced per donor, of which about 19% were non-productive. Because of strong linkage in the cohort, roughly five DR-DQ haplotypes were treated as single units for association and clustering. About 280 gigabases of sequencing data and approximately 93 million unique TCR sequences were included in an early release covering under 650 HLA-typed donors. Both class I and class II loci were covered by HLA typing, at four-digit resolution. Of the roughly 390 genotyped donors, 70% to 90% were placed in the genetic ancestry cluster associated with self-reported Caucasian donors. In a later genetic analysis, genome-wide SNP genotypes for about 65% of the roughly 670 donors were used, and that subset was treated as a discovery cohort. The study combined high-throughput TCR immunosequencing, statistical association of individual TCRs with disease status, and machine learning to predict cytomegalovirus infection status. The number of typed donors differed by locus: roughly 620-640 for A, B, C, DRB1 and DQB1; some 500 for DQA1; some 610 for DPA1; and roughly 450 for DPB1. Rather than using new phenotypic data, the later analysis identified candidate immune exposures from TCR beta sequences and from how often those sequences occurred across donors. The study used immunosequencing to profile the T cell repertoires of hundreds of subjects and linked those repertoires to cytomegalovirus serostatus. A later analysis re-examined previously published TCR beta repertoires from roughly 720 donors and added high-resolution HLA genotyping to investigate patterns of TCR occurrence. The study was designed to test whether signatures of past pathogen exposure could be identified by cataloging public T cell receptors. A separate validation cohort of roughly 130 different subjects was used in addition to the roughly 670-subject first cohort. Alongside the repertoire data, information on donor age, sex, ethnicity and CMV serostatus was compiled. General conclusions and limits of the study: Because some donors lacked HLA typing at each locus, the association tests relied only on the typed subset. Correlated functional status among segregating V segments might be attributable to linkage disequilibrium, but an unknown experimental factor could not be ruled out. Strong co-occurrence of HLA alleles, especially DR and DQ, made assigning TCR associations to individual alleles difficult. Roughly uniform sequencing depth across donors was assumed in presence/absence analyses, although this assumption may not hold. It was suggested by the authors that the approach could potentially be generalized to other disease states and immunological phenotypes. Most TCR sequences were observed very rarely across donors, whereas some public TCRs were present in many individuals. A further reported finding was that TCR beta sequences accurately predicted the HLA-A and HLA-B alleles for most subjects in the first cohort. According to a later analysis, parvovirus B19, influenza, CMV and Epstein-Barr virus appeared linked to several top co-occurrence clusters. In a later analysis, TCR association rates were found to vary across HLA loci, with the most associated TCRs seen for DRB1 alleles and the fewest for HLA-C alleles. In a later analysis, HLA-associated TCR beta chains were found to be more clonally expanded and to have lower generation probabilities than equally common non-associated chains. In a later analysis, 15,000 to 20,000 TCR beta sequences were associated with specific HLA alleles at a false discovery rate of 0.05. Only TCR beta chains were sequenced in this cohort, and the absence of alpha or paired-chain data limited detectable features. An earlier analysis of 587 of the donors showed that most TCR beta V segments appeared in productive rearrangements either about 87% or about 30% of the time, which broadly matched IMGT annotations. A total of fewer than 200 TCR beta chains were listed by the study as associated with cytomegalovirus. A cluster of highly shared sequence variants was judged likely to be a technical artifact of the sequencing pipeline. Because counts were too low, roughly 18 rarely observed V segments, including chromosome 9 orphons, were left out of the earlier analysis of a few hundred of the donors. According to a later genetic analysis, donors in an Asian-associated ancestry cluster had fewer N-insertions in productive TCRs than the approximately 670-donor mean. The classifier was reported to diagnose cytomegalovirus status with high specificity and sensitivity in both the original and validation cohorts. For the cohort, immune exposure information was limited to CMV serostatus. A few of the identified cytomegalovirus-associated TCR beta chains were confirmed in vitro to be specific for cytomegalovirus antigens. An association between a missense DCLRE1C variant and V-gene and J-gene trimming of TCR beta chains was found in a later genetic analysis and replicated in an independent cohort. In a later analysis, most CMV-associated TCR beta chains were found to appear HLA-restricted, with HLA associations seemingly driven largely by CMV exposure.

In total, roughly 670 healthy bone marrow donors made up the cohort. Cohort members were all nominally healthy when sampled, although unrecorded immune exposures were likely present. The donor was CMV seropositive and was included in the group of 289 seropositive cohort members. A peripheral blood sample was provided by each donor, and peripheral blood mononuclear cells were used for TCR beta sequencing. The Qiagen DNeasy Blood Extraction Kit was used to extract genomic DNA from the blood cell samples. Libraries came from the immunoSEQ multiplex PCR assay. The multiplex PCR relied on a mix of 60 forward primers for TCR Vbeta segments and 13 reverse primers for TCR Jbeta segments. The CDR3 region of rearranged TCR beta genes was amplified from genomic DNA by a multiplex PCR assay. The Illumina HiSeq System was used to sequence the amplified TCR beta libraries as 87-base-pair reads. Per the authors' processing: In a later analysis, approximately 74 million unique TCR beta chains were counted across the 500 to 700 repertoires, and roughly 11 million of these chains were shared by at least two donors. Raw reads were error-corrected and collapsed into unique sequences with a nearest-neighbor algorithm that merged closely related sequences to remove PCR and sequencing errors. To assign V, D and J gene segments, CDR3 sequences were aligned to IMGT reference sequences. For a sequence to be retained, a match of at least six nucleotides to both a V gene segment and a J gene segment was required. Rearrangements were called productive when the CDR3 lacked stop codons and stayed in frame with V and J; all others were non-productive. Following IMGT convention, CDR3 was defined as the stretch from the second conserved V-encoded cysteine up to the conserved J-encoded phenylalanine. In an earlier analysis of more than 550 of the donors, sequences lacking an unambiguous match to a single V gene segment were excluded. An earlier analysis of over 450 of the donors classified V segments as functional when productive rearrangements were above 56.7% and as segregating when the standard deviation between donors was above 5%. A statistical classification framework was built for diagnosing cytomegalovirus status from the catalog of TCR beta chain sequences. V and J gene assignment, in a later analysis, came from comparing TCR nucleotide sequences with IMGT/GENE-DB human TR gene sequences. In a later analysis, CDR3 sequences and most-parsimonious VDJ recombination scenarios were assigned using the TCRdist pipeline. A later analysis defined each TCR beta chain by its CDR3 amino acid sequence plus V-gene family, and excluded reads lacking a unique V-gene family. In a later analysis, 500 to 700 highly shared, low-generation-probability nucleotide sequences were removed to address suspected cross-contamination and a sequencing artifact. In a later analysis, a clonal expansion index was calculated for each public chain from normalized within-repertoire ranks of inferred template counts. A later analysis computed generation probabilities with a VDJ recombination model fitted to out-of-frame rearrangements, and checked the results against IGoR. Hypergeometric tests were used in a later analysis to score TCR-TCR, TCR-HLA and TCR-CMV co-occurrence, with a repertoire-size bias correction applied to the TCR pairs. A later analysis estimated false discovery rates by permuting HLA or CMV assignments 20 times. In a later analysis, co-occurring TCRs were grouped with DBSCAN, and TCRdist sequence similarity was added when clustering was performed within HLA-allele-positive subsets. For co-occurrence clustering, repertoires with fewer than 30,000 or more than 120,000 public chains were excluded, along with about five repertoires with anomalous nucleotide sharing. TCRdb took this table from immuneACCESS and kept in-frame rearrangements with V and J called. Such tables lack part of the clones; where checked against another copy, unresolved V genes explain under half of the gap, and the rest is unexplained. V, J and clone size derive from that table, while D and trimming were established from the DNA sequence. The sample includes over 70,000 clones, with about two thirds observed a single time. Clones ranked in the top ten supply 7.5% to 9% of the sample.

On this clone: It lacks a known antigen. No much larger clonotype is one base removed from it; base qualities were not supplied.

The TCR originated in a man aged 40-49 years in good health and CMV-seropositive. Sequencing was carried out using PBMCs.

In nucleotides, the sequence is TGTGCCAGCAGTTATTTCAGGGACTATGGCTACACCTTC. This is translated as CASSYFRDYGYTF. The rearranged segments are TRBV6-5 and TRBJ1-2, with TRBD1 as a weak D call on 5 bases. The germline V gene gives CDR1 as MNHEY and CDR2 as SVGAGI. Counted from cysteine to phenylalanine, this CDR3 has 13 amino acids. CDR3 DNA is the only sequence kept; it has 39 bases, read in frame from the first base. The V and J ends are trimmed by 3 bases and 3 bases, leaving 8 bases between them.